A single sample is the source of the 4 T cell receptor beta chains below, sequenced in a study of cytomegalovirus exposure and HLA in healthy donors. The study ran its PCR with 60 Vbeta and 13 Jbeta primers. Sequencing was performed with immunoSEQ multiplex PCR; in TCRdb, only in-frame clones are kept and a portion is missing. The sample lists tens of thousands of clones, approximately 75% seen once, with approximately 3.6% in the top ten. Sequencing input: PBMCs. These receptors all come from a woman aged 35 to 49 in good health and CMV-seronegative.

The chain is built from TRBV7-8 and TRBJ2-3; 9 bases are a match to TRBD2. With V trimmed by 5 bases and J by 2 bases, 8 bases remained unmatched. Per the germline V gene, CDR1 is SGHVS and CDR2 is FQNEAQ. This CDR3 spans 16 amino acids. The CDR3, as DNA: TGTGCCAGCAGCGTCGCTCCTAGCGGGGCCACAGATACGCAGTATTTT. Encoded protein: CASSVAPSGATDTQYF.

The V call is TRBV5-1, the J call TRBJ2-1; the match to TRBD2 covers 8 bases. The CDR3 is 16 residues long. CDR1 and CDR2 (germline): SGHRS, YFSETQ. V gave up 4 bases and J gave up 5 bases; unmatched junction bases: 11. The CDR3, as DNA: TGCGCCAGCAGCGCCTTATGGGCGGGGGGAAACAATGAGCAGTTCTTC. This sequence encodes CASSALWAGGNNEQFF.

This clone was seen only a few times. CDR3 loop: CASSLLAGGNTGELFF. CDR3 nucleotides: TGTGCCAGCAGCTTACTAGCGGGGGGTAACACCGGGGAGCTGTTTTTT. The chain links TRBV11-2 to TRBJ2-2, with 11 bases fitting TRBD2. This CDR3 is built from 16 residues. Germline CDR1 SGHAT, CDR2 FQNNGV. Trimming cost V 2 bases and J 2 bases; bases outside gene matches: 1. The whole variable domain, filled in from reference TRBV11-2 and TRBJ2-2, reads EAGVAQSPRYKIIEKRQSVAFWCNPISGHATLYWYQQILGQGPKLLIQFQNNGVVDDSQLPKDRFSAERLKGVDSTLKIQPAKLEDSAVYLCASSLLAGGNTGELFFGEGSRLTVL.

Remarks on this clone: Relative to the germline gene, one junction end is altered; a read error may explain this. V and J are TRBV30 and TRBJ1-6, with TRBD1 identical over 9 bases. This CDR3 spans 15 amino acids. Germline V gene lookup returns CDR1 GTSNPN and CDR2 SVGIG (reference sequence). DNA of the CDR3: TGTGCCTGGAGCCTACCCGGACAGGGGAATTCACCCCTCAACTTT. Translating gives CAWSLPGQGNSPLNF.